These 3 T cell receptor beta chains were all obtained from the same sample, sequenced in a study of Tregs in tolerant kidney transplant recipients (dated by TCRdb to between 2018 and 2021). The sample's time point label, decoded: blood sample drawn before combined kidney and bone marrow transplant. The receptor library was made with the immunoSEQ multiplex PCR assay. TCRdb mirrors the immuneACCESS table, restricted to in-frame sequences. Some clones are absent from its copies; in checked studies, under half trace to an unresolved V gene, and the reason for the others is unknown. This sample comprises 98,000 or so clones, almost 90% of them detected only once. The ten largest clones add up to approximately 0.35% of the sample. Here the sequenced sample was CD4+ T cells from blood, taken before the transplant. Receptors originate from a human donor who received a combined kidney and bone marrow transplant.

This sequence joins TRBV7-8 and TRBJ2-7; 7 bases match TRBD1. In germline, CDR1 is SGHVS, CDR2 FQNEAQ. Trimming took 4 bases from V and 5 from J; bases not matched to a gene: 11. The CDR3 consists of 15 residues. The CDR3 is CASSSDRQGPHEQYF. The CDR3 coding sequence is TGTGCCAGCAGCTCCGATAGACAGGGTCCGCACGAGCAGTACTTC.

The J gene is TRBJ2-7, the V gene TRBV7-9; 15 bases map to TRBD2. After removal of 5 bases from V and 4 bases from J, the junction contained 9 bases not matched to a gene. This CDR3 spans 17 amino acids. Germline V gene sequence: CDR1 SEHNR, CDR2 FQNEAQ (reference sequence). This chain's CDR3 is CASSPRTSGGAGYEQYF. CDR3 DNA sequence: TGTGCCAGCAGCCCTCGGACTAGCGGGGGGGCTGGGTACGAGCAGTACTTC.

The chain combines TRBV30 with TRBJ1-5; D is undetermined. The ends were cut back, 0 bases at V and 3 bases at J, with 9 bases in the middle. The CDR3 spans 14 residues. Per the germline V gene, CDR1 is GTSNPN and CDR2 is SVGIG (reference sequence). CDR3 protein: CAWSVQASNQPQHF. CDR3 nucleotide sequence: TGTGCCTGGAGTGTGCAGGCCTCCAATCAGCCCCAGCATTTT. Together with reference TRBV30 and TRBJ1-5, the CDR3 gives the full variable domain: SQTIHQWPATLVQPVGSPLSLECTVEGTSNPNLYWYRQAAGRGLQLLFYSVGIGQISSEVPQNLSASRPQDRQFILSSKKLLLSDSGFYLCAWSVQASNQPQHFGDGTRLSIL.